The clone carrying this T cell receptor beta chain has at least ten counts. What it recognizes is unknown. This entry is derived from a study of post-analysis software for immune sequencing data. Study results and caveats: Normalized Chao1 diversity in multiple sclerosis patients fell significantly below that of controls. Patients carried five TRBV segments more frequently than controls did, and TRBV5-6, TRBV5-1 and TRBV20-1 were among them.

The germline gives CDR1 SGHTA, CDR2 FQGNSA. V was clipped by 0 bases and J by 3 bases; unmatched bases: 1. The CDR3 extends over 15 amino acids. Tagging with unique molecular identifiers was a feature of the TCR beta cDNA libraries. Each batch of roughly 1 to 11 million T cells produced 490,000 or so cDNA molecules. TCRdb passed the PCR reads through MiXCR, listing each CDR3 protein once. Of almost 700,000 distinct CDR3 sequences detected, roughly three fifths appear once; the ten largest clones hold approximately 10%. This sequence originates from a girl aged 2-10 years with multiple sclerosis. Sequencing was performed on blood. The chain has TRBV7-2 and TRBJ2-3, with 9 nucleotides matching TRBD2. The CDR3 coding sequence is TGTGCCAGCAGCTTAGCCAGCGGGGGGACAGATACGCAGTATTTT. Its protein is CASSLASGGTDTQYF. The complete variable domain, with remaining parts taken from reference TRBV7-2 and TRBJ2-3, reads GAGVSQSPSNKVTEKGKDVELRCDPISGHTALYWYRQSLGQGLEFLIYFQGNSAPDKSGLPSDRFSAERTGGSVSTLTIQRTQQEDSAVYLCASSLASGGTDTQYFGPGTRLTVL.